Here is one TCR beta chain with its context. This record comes from a study of CD8 T cells in Susac syndrome. RNA, at roughly 0.5 to 1 ug, was reverse transcribed with random hexamers. Multiplex immunoSEQ PCR targeted 54 Vbeta and 13 Jbeta TCR beta segments. Using its own MiXCR run on the immunoSEQ multiplex PCR reads, TCRdb lists one record per CDR3 protein. The sample shows under 150,000 distinct CDR3 sequences, 85% to 95% of them seen only once. The study used healthy donors as controls matched for age and sex. The specimen sequenced was CD8+ T cells from PBMCs. This clonotype was obtained from a human donor in good health.

For the CDR3, the DNA is TGCGCCAGCAGCCTAACCAGCGGTGTCAATGAGCAGTTCTTC. Translating it yields CASSLTSGVNEQFF. The chain couples TRBV4-1 to TRBJ2-1; possible D gene TRBD2, 5 bases. Germline CDR1 reads MGHRA; CDR2 reads YSYEKL. V was cut by 4 bases and J by 6 bases, with 13 bases left in between. The CDR3 is made up of 14 amino acids.